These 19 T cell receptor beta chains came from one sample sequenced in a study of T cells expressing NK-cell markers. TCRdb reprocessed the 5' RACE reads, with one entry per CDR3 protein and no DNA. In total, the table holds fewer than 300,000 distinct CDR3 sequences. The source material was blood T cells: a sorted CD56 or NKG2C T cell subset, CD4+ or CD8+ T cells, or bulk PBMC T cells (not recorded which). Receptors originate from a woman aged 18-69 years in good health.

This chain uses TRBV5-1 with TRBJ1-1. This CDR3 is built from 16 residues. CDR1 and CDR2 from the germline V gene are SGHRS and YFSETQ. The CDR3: CASSLLGGPANTEAFF.

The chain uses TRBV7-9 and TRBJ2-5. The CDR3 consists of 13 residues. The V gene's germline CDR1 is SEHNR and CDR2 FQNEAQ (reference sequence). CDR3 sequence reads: CASSFDFRETQYF.

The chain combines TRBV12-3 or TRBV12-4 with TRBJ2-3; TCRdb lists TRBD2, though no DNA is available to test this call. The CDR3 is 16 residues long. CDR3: CAGSDRTSGSVGTQYF.

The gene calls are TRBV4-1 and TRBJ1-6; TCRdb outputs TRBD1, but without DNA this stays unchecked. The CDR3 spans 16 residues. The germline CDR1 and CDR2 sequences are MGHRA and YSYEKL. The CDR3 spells CASSPWGQTSYSPLHF.

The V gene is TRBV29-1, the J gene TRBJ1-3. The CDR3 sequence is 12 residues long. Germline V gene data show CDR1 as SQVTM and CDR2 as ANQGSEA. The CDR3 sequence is CSVLRSGNTIYF.

This CDR3 is CASSVAPGTATYEQYF. The genes are TRBV9 and TRBJ2-7; TCRdb outputs TRBD1, but without DNA this stays unchecked. Germline values: CDR1 SGDLS, CDR2 YYNGEE. The CDR3 has 16 residues.

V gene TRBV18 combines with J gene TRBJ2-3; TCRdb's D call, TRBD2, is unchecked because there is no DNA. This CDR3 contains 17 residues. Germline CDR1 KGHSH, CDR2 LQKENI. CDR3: CASSRGTSGSGRDTQYF.

CDR3 in amino acids: CASRPARGGRAFSYNEQFF. This chain uses TRBV6-2 or TRBV6-3 with TRBJ2-1; TCRdb calls TRBD2, which cannot be checked without DNA. This CDR3 has 19 amino acids. CDR1 is MNHEY and CDR2 is SVGEGT in the germline V gene.

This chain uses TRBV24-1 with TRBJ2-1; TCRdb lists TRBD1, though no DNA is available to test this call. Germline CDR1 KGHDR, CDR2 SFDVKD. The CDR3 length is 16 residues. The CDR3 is CATSDTQGAIYNEQFF.

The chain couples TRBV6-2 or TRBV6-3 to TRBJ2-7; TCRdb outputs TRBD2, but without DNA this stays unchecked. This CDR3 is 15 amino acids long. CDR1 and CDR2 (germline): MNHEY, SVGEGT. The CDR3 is CASSYRRDLPHEQYF.

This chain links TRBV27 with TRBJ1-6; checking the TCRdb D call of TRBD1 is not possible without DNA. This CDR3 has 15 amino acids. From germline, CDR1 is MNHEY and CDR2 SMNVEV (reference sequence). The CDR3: CASRAGTSGDSPLHF.

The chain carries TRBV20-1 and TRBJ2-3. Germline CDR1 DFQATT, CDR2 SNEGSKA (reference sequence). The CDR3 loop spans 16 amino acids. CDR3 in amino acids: CSARAVATASTDTQYF.

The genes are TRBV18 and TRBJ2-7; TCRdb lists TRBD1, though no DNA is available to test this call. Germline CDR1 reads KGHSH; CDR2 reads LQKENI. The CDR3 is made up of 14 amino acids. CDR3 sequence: CASSPYMGLYEQYF.

CDR3 region: CASSPYQDYNEQFF. The chain carries TRBV18 and TRBJ2-1. From germline, CDR1 is KGHSH and CDR2 LQKENI. This CDR3 region has 14 residues. The full variable domain, completed using reference TRBV18 and TRBJ2-1, is NAGVMQNPRHLVRRRGQEARLRCSPMKGHSHVYWYRQLPEEGLKFMVYLQKENIIDESGMPKERFSAEFPKEGPSILRIQQVVRGDSAAYFCASSPYQDYNEQFFGPGTRLTVL.

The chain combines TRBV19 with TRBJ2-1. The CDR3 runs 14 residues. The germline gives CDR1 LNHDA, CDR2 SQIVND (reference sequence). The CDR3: CASSISGSYNEQFF.

The CDR3 is CASSPASSAETQYF. The chain couples TRBV5-1 to TRBJ2-5; the D gene TCRdb calls, TRBD2, cannot be checked with no DNA. The V gene's germline CDR1 is SGHRS and CDR2 YFSETQ. The CDR3 contains 14 residues.

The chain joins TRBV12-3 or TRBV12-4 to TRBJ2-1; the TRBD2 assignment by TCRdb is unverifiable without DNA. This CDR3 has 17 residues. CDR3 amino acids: CASVRLAGGGPNNEQFF.

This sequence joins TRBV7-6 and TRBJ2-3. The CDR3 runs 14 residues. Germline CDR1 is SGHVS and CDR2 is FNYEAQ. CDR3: CASSPYHIRDTQYF.

This CDR3 is CASSGDRAGTSGNTIYF. The chain combines TRBV2 with TRBJ1-3; TCRdb proposes TRBD1, but this gene call is untestable without DNA. The CDR3 runs 17 residues. The germline CDR1 and CDR2 sequences are SNHLY and FYNNEI.